This TCR beta chain was recovered during a study of T cell responses to AZD1222 COVID-19 vaccine. The CDR3 is made up of 16 amino acids. CDR1 is SNHLY, CDR2 FYNNEI, per germline. V was trimmed by 6 bases and J by 2 bases, leaving 18 bases between them. Profiled with immunoSEQ multiplex PCR; TCRdb holds only in-frame clones, not every one. The table includes about 130,000 clones, over 85% detected once. Sequences were derived from peripheral blood, sampled 28 days after the second AZD1222 dose. The chain recombines TRBV2 with TRBJ2-3; D remains unclear. This receptor was obtained from an adult who received the AZD1222 COVID-19 vaccine. DNA of the CDR3: TGTGCCAGCAGACCCCGCACGGTGATGCACACAGATACGCAGTATTTT. Its protein is CASRPRTVMHTDTQYF.